Following are 10 T cell receptor beta chains from one sample sequenced in a study of blood T cell repertoires in COVID-19. Method: immunoSEQ multiplex PCR; TCRdb's copy keeps in-frame clones and lacks some. The sample lists about 100,000 clones; roughly nine tenths were seen once. The source material was peripheral blood. These receptors were taken from a man in his fifties with active COVID-19.

This chain uses TRBV28 with TRBJ1-2, with 7 bases that match TRBD1. The trim removed 6 bases at V and 2 bases at J, leaving 3 bases unmatched. The CDR3 has 13 amino acids. In germline, CDR1 is MDHEN, CDR2 SYDVKM. CDR3 bases: TGTGCCAGCAGCCGGACAGGAAACTATGGCTACACCTTC. This gives the protein CASSRTGNYGYTF.

This rearrangement joins TRBV7-8 to TRBJ2-2; D might be TRBD2 (5 bases). The CDR3 has 16 residues. Between the trimmed V and J ends, which lost 5 bases and 1 base, there was a span of 14 bases. Germline V gene lookup returns CDR1 SGHVS and CDR2 FQNEAQ. The CDR3 bases are TGTGCCAGCAGCCAAATGATAACTAGGAACACCGGGGAGCTGTTTTTT. Protein: CASSQMITRNTGELFF.

The genes are TRBV5-1 and TRBJ2-1, with TRBD2 identical over 12 bases. The CDR3 extends over 15 amino acids. Germline V gives CDR1 SGHRS, CDR2 YFSETQ. Unmatched junction bases numbered 8, after V lost 4 bases and J lost 9 bases. CDR3 residues: CASSPTSGGPREQFF. The CDR3 DNA follows: TGCGCCAGCAGCCCAACTAGCGGGGGGCCCCGTGAGCAGTTCTTC.

This clone was counted once. The gene calls are TRBV9 and TRBJ1-3, with D perhaps TRBD1 (5 bases). The CDR3 is made up of 15 amino acids. The germline V gene encodes CDR1 SGDLS and CDR2 YYNGEE. V was shortened by 0 bases and J by 3 bases, with 10 bases between the two germline ends. CDR3 DNA sequence: TGTGCCAGCAGCGTAGGTCGGGGGGGTGGAAACACCATATATTTT. This gives the protein CASSVGRGGGNTIYF.

The chain uses TRBV5-4 and TRBJ1-6, with 8 nucleotides matching TRBD1. V was pared by 2 bases and J by 9 bases, with 7 bases of the junction left unmatched. Per the germline V gene, CDR1 is SGHNT and CDR2 is YYREEE (reference sequence). This CDR3 is 15 amino acids long. For the CDR3, the DNA is TGTGCCAGCAGCTTTTTGGACAGGGAAACTTCACCCCTCCACTTT. Residues: CASSFLDRETSPLHF.

This clone came up once. CDR3 amino acids: CASSVAGELGYEQYF. CDR3 DNA sequence: TGTGCCAGCAGCGTAGCGGGGGAGTTGGGCTACGAGCAGTACTTC. This chain uses TRBV9 with TRBJ2-7; D might be TRBD2 (6 bases). Trimming took off 0 bases at V and 3 bases at J, with 13 bases between the two ends. This CDR3 spans 15 amino acids. CDR1 and CDR2 from the germline V gene are SGDLS and YYNGEE. The full variable domain, with the rest looked up from reference TRBV9 and TRBJ2-7, is DSGVTQTPKHLITATGQRVTLRCSPRSGDLSVYWYQQSLDQGLQFLIQYYNGEERAKGNILERFSAQQFPDLHSELNLSSLELGDSALYFCASSVAGELGYEQYFGPGTRLTVT.

This clone was detected once. The genes are TRBV15 and TRBJ2-7, with 8 bases lining up with TRBD1. Germline values: CDR1 LNHNV, CDR2 YYDKDF (reference sequence). Trimming at V came to 3 bases and at J to 6 bases, leaving 16 bases not matched to a gene. The CDR3 runs to 17 residues. CDR3 loop: CATSSGTGIGTGSEQYF. In DNA, the CDR3 is TGTGCCACCAGCAGCGGGACAGGAATAGGAACCGGTTCCGAGCAGTACTTC.

V is TRBV7-8 and J is TRBJ1-4, with D unclear. Germline lookup yields CDR1 SGHVS and CDR2 FQNEAQ. V shed 5 bases and J shed 5 bases, with 9 bases lying between them. The CDR3 spans 13 residues. In DNA form, the CDR3 reads TGTGCCAGCAGCACAACAGCAAATGAAAAACTGTTTTTT. Translated: CASSTTANEKLFF.

The rearrangement joins TRBV11-2 to TRBJ2-7, with TRBD2 identical over 12 bases. CDR3 size: 15 residues. V dropped 1 base and J dropped 6; count of bases not matched to a gene: 4. Germline V gene data show CDR1 as SGHAT and CDR2 as FQNNGV. In DNA, the CDR3 is TGTGCCAGCAGCTTAGTGACTAGCGGGGGTTCCGAGCAGTACTTC. Protein sequence: CASSLVTSGGSEQYF.

The chain uses TRBV11-2 and TRBJ1-2; D is undetermined. This CDR3 comprises 14 residues. Per the germline V gene, CDR1 is SGHAT and CDR2 is FQNNGV. V gave up 0 bases and J gave up 5 bases, with 10 bases separating them. The CDR3 reads CASSLDMRLYGYTF. The CDR3 coding sequence is TGTGCCAGCAGCTTAGACATGCGTCTTTATGGCTACACCTTC.